Listed below are T cell receptor beta chains from one sample, sequenced in a study of blood T cell repertoires in COVID-19. Produced via immunoSEQ multiplex PCR; TCRdb's table is partial and in-frame only. The sample consists of around 15,000 clones, around 74% of them appearing once. Specimen: peripheral blood. All receptors come from a man between 60 and 75 years old with acute or convalescent COVID-19. Each CDR3 is given with its conserved first and last residue. The order of the fields is J gene, V gene, D gene, clone size, CDR3 protein, CDR3 DNA. A D gene is named only where the DNA matches it firmly. Clone size, where shown, is once, few, many, or a class for clones that have expanded.

j_gene: TRBJ2-1
v_gene: TRBV2
d_gene: -
abundance: -
CDR3aa: CASSAEGRNYNEQFF
CDR3nt: TGTGCCAGCAGTGCGGAGGGACGCAACTACAATGAGCAGTTCTTC

j_gene: TRBJ2-7
v_gene: TRBV6-1
d_gene: TRBD2
abundance: -
CDR3aa: CASSERTSGIPQYF
CDR3nt: TGTGCCAGCAGTGAAAGGACTAGCGGGATTCCGCAGTACTTC

j_gene: TRBJ1-4
v_gene: TRBV6-5
d_gene: TRBD1
abundance: -
CDR3aa: CASSTRQGKGEKLFF
CDR3nt: TGTGCCAGCAGCACAAGACAGGGCAAGGGGGAAAAACTGTTTTTT

j_gene: TRBJ2-7
v_gene: TRBV25-1
d_gene: TRBD1
abundance: -
CDR3aa: CASSNPPGGSYEQYF
CDR3nt: TGTGCCAGCAGTAACCCCCCAGGGGGCTCCTACGAGCAGTACTTC

j_gene: TRBJ1-2
v_gene: TRBV10-3
d_gene: TRBD1
abundance: -
CDR3aa: CAISESGQGIDYGYTF
CDR3nt: TGTGCCATCAGTGAGTCGGGACAGGGGATAGACTATGGCTACACCTTC

j_gene: TRBJ1-1
v_gene: TRBV5-1
d_gene: TRBD1
abundance: -
CDR3aa: CASSLVAGGSNTEAFF
CDR3nt: TGCGCCAGCAGCTTGGTAGCAGGGGGGTCGAACACTGAAGCTTTCTTT

j_gene: TRBJ2-7
v_gene: TRBV11-2
d_gene: -
abundance: -
CDR3aa: CASSLEAVYEQYF
CDR3nt: TGTGCCAGCAGCTTAGAGGCCGTCTACGAGCAGTACTTC

j_gene: TRBJ1-5
v_gene: TRBV6-5
d_gene: -
abundance: -
CDR3aa: CASSYSMGAGQPQHF
CDR3nt: TGTGCCAGCAGTTACTCGATGGGGGCTGGGCAGCCCCAGCATTTT

j_gene: TRBJ1-3
v_gene: TRBV11-2
d_gene: -
abundance: -
CDR3aa: CASSLGGVSGNTIYF
CDR3nt: TGTGCCAGCAGCCTGGGAGGAGTCTCTGGAAACACCATATATTTT

j_gene: TRBJ1-3
v_gene: TRBV14
d_gene: -
abundance: once
CDR3aa: CASSQDLGGSGNTIYF
CDR3nt: TGTGCCAGCAGCCAAGATTTGGGGGGCTCTGGAAACACCATATATTTT

j_gene: TRBJ1-1
v_gene: TRBV11-2
d_gene: -
abundance: -
CDR3aa: CASSLAITRNTEAFF
CDR3nt: TGTGCCAGCAGCTTGGCGATCACTAGGAACACTGAAGCTTTCTTT

j_gene: TRBJ1-5
v_gene: TRBV2
d_gene: -
abundance: -
CDR3aa: CASSQGLSNQPQHF
CDR3nt: TGTGCCAGCAGTCAGGGTCTGAGCAATCAGCCCCAGCATTTT

j_gene: TRBJ1-4
v_gene: TRBV6-6
d_gene: -
abundance: -
CDR3aa: CASNQGNFNEKLFF
CDR3nt: TGTGCCAGCAACCAGGGCAATTTTAATGAAAAACTGTTTTTT

j_gene: TRBJ1-5
v_gene: TRBV6-5
d_gene: TRBD1
abundance: -
CDR3aa: CASTGTGGSNQPQHF
CDR3nt: TGTGCCAGCACGGGGACAGGGGGCAGCAATCAGCCCCAGCATTTT

j_gene: TRBJ1-1
v_gene: TRBV30
d_gene: -
abundance: -
CDR3aa: CAWSVRGRDTEAFF
CDR3nt: TGTGCCTGGAGTGTTAGGGGGAGAGACACTGAAGCTTTCTTT

j_gene: TRBJ1-2
v_gene: TRBV4-1
d_gene: -
abundance: -
CDR3aa: CASSHRLDGGALHGYTF
CDR3nt: TGCGCCAGCAGCCACCGTTTGGACGGGGGGGCTCTACATGGCTACACCTTC

j_gene: TRBJ1-5
v_gene: TRBV11-1
d_gene: -
abundance: -
CDR3aa: CASSLGAGQPQHF
CDR3nt: TGTGCCAGCAGCTTGGGTGCGGGTCAGCCCCAGCATTTT

j_gene: TRBJ1-1
v_gene: TRBV9
d_gene: -
abundance: -
CDR3aa: CASSVDPGMNTEAFF
CDR3nt: TGTGCCAGCAGCGTAGACCCAGGCATGAACACTGAAGCTTTCTTT

j_gene: TRBJ1-6
v_gene: TRBV6-5
d_gene: -
abundance: -
CDR3aa: CASTYGGIRNSPLHF
CDR3nt: TGTGCCAGCACCTACGGGGGGATTCGTAATTCACCCCTCCACTTT

j_gene: TRBJ2-1
v_gene: TRBV7-2
d_gene: TRBD2
abundance: -
CDR3aa: CASSSTSGYNEQFF
CDR3nt: TGTGCCAGCAGTTCGACTAGCGGCTACAATGAGCAGTTCTTC

j_gene: TRBJ2-1
v_gene: TRBV21-1
d_gene: -
abundance: -
CDR3aa: CASSLPLRGSSYNEQFF
CDR3nt: TGTGCCAGCAGCCTTCCCCTTCGCGGAAGCTCCTACAATGAGCAGTTCTTC

j_gene: TRBJ1-6
v_gene: TRBV2
d_gene: -
abundance: -
CDR3aa: CASSETYPGTPSPLHF
CDR3nt: TGTGCCAGCAGTGAAACATATCCAGGGACACCCTCACCCCTCCACTTT

j_gene: TRBJ1-1
v_gene: TRBV9
d_gene: TRBD1
abundance: -
CDR3aa: CASSARDRDTEAFF
CDR3nt: TGTGCCAGCAGCGCCCGAGACAGGGACACTGAAGCTTTCTTT

j_gene: TRBJ1-4
v_gene: TRBV29-1
d_gene: TRBD1
abundance: -
CDR3aa: CSVERPGGRGNEKLFF
CDR3nt: TGCAGCGTTGAGAGGCCAGGGGGCCGGGGGAATGAAAAACTGTTTTTT

j_gene: TRBJ1-6
v_gene: TRBV14
d_gene: -
abundance: -
CDR3aa: CASSPRPQAPLHF
CDR3nt: TGTGCCAGCAGCCCACGCCCTCAGGCACCCCTCCACTTT

j_gene: TRBJ2-3
v_gene: TRBV4-3
d_gene: TRBD2
abundance: once
CDR3aa: CASSPGTSGPTSTDTQYF
CDR3nt: TGCGCCAGCAGCCCCGGGACTAGCGGACCCACTAGCACAGATACGCAGTATTTT

j_gene: TRBJ1-2
v_gene: TRBV9
d_gene: -
abundance: -
CDR3aa: CASSVMEGPNYGYTF
CDR3nt: TGTGCCAGCAGCGTAATGGAGGGGCCTAACTATGGCTACACCTTC

j_gene: TRBJ2-7
v_gene: TRBV9
d_gene: TRBD1
abundance: -
CDR3aa: CASSVSGQLNYEQYF
CDR3nt: TGTGCCAGCAGCGTATCGGGACAGCTTAACTACGAGCAGTACTTC

j_gene: TRBJ1-1
v_gene: TRBV3-1/TRBV3-2
d_gene: TRBD1
abundance: -
CDR3aa: CASSQGQGNTEAFF
CDR3nt: TGTGCCAGCAGCCAAGGACAGGGGAACACTGAAGCTTTCTTT

j_gene: TRBJ1-1
v_gene: TRBV5-1
d_gene: -
abundance: once
CDR3aa: CASSLAGMGTEAFF
CDR3nt: TGCGCCAGCAGCTTGGCAGGGATGGGCACTGAAGCTTTCTTT

j_gene: TRBJ2-7
v_gene: TRBV9
d_gene: -
abundance: -
CDR3aa: CASSVGLLSYEQYF
CDR3nt: TGTGCCAGCAGCGTGGGACTCCTTAGCTACGAGCAGTACTTC

j_gene: TRBJ1-2
v_gene: TRBV10-3
d_gene: -
abundance: -
CDR3aa: CAISVRGRGYTF
CDR3nt: TGTGCCATCAGTGTTAGGGGCCGGGGCTACACCTTC

j_gene: TRBJ1-2
v_gene: TRBV6-2/TRBV6-3
d_gene: -
abundance: few
CDR3aa: CASSYSAGAVYGYTF
CDR3nt: TGTGCCAGCAGTTACTCCGCAGGGGCTGTCTATGGCTACACCTTC

j_gene: TRBJ1-2
v_gene: TRBV18
d_gene: -
abundance: -
CDR3aa: CASSPRTGYDYTF
CDR3nt: TGTGCCAGCTCACCCCGCACAGGGTATGACTACACCTTC